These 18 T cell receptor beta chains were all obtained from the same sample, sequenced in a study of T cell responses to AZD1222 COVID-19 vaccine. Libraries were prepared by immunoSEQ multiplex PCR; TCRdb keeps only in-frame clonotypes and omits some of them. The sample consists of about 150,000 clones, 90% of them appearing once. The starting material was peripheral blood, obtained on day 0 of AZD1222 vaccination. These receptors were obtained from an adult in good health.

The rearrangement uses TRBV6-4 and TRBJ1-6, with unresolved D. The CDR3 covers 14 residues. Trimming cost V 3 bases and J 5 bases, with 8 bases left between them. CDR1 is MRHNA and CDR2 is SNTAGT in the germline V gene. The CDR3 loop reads CASSEHPDNSPLHF. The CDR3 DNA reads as TGTGCCAGCAGTGAACATCCAGATAATTCACCCCTCCACTTT.

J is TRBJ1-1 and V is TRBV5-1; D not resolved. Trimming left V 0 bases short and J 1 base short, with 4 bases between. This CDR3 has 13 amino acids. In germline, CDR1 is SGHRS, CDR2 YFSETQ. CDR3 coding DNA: TGCGCCAGCAGCTTGGACGCGAACACTGAAGCTTTCTTT. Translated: CASSLDANTEAFF.

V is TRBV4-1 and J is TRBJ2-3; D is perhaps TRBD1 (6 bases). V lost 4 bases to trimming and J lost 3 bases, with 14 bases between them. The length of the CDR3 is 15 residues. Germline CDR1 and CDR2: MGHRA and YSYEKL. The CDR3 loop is CASSPSRDTTDTQYF. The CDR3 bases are TGCGCCAGCAGCCCGTCCCGGGACACGACAGATACGCAGTATTTT.

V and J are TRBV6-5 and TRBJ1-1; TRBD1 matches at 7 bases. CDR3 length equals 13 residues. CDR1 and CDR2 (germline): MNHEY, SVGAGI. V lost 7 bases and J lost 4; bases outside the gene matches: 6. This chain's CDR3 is CASTGTATTEAFF. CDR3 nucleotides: TGTGCCAGCACTGGGACAGCTACCACTGAAGCTTTCTTT.

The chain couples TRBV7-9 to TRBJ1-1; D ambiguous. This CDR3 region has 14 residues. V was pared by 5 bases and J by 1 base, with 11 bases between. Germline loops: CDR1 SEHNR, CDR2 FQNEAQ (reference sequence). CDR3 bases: TGTGCCAGCAGCAACCGAGGAGGGAACACTGAAGCTTTCTTT. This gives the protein CASSNRGGNTEAFF.

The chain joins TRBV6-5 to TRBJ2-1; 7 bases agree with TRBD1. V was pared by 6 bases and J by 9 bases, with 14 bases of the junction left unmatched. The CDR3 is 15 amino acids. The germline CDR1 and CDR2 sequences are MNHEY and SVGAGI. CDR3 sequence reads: CASSGVTGLSGEQFF. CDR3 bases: TGTGCCAGCAGCGGGGTGACAGGGCTTTCAGGTGAGCAGTTCTTC.

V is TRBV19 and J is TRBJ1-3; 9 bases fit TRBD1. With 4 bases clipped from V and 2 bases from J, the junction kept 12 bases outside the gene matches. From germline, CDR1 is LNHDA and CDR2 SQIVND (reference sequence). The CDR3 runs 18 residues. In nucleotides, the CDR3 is TGTGCCAGTAGTACGACCCGGGACAGGGTTCGAGCTGGAAACACCATATATTTT. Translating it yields CASSTTRDRVRAGNTIYF.

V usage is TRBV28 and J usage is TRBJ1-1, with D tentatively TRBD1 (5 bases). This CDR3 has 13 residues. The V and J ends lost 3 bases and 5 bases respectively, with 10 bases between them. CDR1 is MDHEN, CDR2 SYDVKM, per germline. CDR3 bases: TGTGCCAGCAGTTTGGGGGGGAGGACTGAAGCTTTCTTT. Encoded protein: CASSLGGRTEAFF.

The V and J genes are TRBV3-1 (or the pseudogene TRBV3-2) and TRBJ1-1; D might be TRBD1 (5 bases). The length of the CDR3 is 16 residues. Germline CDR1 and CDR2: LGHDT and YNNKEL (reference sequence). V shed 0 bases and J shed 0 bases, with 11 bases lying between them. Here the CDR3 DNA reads TGTGCCAGCAGCCAAGAGGTGCAGGGACTGAACACTGAAGCTTTCTTT. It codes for CASSQEVQGLNTEAFF.

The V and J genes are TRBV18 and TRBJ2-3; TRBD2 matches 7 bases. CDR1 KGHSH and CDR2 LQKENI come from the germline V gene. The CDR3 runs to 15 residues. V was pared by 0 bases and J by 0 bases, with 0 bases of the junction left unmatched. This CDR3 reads CASSPPRGSTDTQYF. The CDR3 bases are TGTGCCAGCTCACCACCGCGGGGGAGCACAGATACGCAGTATTTT. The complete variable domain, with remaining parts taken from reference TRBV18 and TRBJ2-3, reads NAGVMQNPRHLVRRRGQEARLRCSPMKGHSHVYWYRQLPEEGLKFMVYLQKENIIDESGMPKERFSAEFPKEGPSILRIQQVVRGDSAAYFCASSPPRGSTDTQYFGPGTRLTVL.

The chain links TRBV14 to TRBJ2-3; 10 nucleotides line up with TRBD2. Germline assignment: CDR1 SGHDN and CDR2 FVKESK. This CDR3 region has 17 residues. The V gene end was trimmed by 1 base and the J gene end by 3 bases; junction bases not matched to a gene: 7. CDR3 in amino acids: CASSQGRERGGTDTQYF. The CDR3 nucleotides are TGTGCCAGCAGCCAAGGACGGGAGCGGGGGGGAACAGATACGCAGTATTTT. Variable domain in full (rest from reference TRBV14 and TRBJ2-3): EAGVTQFPSHSVIEKGQTVTLRCDPISGHDNLYWYRRVMGKEIKFLLHFVKESKQDESGMPNNRFLAERTGGTYSTLKVQPAELEDSGVYFCASSQGRERGGTDTQYFGPGTRLTVL.

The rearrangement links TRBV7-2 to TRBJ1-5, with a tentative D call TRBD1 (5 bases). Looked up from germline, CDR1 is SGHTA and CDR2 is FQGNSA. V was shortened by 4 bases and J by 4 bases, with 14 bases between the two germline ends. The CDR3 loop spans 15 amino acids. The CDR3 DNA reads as TGTGCCAGCAGCTCAAACCGACAGCCTAATCAGCCCCAGCATTTT. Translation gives CASSSNRQPNQPQHF.

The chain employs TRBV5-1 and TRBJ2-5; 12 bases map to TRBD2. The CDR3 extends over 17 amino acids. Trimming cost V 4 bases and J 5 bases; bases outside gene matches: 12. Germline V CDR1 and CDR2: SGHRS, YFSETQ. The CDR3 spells CASSLATSGGRRETQYF. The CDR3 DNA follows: TGCGCCAGCAGCCTGGCGACTAGCGGGGGCCGGAGGGAGACCCAGTACTTC.

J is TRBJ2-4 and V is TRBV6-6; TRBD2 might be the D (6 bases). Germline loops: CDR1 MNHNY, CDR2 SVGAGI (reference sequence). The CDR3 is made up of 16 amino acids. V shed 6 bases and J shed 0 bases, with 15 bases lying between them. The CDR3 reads CASSVGRRLAKNIQYF. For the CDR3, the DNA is TGTGCCAGCAGCGTTGGGAGGAGACTAGCCAAAAACATTCAGTACTTC.

The CDR3 reads CATSDTRDRFYGYTF. The CDR3 DNA reads TGTGCCACCAGTGATACTAGGGACAGGTTCTATGGCTACACCTTC. The chain joins TRBV24-1 to TRBJ1-2; 8 nucleotides match TRBD1. Germline lookup yields CDR1 KGHDR and CDR2 SFDVKD. The CDR3 extends over 15 amino acids. With V trimmed by 3 bases and J by 4 bases, 6 bases remained unmatched.

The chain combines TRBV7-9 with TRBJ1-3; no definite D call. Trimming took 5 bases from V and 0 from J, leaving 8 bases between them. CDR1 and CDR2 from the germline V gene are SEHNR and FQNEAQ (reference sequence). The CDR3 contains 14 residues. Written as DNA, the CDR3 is TGTGCCAGCAGCCCCGCCACCTCTGGAAACACCATATATTTT. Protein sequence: CASSPATSGNTIYF.

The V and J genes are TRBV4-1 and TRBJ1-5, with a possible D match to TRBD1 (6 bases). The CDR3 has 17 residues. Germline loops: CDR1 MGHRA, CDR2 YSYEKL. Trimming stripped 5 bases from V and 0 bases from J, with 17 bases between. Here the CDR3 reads CASSKDLDSYSNQPQHF. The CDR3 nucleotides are TGCGCCAGCAGCAAGGACTTGGACAGCTATAGCAATCAGCCCCAGCATTTT.

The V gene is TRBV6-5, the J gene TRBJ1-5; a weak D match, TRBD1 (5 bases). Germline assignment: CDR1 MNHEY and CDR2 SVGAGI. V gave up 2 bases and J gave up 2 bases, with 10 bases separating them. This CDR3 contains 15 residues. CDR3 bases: TGTGCCAGCAGTTACGGGGGACTTGGCAATCAGCCCCAGCATTTT. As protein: CASSYGGLGNQPQHF.